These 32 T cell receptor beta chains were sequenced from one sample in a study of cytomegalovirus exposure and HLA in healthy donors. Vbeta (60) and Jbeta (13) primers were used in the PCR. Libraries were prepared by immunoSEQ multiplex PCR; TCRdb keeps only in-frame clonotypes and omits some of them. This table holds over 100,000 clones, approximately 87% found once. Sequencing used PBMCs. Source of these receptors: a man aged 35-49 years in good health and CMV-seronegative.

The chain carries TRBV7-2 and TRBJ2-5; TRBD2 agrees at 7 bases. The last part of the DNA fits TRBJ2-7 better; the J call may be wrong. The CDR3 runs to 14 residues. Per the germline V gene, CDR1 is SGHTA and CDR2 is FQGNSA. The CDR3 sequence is CASSPGTTNYEQYF. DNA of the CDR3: TGTGCCAGCAGCCCCGGGACTACCAACTACGAGCAGTACTTC.

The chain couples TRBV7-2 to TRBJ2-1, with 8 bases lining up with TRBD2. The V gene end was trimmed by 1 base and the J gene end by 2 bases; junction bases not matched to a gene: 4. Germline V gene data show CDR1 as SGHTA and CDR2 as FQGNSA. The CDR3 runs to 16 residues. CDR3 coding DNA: TGTGCCAGCAGCTTAGGGGGCGGGGGGACCTACAATGAGCAGTTCTTC. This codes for CASSLGGGGTYNEQFF.

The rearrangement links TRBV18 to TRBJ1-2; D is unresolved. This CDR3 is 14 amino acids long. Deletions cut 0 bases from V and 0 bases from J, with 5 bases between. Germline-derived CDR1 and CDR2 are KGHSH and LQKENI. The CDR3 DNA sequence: TGTGCCAGCTCACCACCTCAGGCTAACTATGGCTACACCTTC. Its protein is CASSPPQANYGYTF.

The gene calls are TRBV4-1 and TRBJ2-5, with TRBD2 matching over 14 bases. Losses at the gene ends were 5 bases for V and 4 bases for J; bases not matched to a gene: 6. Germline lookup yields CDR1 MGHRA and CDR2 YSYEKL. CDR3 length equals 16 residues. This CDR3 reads CASSDRLAGGAETQYF. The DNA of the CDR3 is TGCGCCAGCAGCGACCGACTAGCGGGAGGGGCAGAGACCCAGTACTTC.

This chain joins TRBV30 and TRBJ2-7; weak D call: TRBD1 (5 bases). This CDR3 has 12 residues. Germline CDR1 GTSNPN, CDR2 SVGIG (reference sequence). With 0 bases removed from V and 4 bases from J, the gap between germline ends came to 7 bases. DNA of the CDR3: TGTGCCTGGAGTGTATCAGGGTACGAGCAGTACTTC. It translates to CAWSVSGYEQYF. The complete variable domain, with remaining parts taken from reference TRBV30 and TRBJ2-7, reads SQTIHQWPATLVQPVGSPLSLECTVEGTSNPNLYWYRQAAGRGLQLLFYSVGIGQISSEVPQNLSASRPQDRQFILSSKKLLLSDSGFYLCAWSVSGYEQYFGPGTRLTVT.

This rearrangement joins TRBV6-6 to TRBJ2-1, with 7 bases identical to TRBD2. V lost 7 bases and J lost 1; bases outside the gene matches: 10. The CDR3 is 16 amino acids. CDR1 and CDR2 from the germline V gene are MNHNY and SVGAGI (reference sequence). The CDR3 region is CASTIRDGRSYNEQFF. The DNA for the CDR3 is TGTGCCAGCACCATTCGGGACGGGAGGTCCTACAATGAGCAGTTCTTC.

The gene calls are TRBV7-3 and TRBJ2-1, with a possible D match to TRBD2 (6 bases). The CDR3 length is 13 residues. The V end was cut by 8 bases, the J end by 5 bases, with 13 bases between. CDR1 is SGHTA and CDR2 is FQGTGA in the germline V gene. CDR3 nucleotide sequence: TGTGCCAGCCGACTAGTGCCCAACAATGAGCAGTTCTTC. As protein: CASRLVPNNEQFF.

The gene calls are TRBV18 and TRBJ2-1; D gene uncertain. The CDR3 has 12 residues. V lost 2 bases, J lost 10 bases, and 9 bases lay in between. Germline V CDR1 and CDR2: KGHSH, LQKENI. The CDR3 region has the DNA TGTGCCAGCTCACCAGAAGCGAGAGAGCAGTTCTTC. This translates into CASSPEAREQFF.

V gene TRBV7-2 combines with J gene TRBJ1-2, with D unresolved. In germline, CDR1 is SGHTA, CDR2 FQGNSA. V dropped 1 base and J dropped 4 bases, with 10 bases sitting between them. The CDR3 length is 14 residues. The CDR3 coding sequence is TGTGCCAGCAGCTTAGTGCTGGGAGGCTATGGCTACACCTTC. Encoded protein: CASSLVLGGYGYTF.

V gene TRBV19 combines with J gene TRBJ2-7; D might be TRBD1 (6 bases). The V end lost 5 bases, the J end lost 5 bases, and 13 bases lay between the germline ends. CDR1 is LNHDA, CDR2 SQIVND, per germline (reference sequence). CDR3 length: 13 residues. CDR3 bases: TGTGCCAGTAGTCCGGTACAGGGAAACGAGCAGTACTTC. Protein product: CASSPVQGNEQYF.

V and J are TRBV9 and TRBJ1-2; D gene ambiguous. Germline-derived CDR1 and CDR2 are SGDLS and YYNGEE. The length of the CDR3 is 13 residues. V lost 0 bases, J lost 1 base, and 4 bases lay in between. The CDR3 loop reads CASSVDSNYGYTF. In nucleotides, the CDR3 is TGTGCCAGCAGCGTAGACAGTAACTATGGCTACACCTTC.

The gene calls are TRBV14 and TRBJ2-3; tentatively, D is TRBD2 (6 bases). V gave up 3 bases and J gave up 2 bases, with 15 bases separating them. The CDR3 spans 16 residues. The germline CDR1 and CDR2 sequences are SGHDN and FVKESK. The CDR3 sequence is CASSQDGGATTDTQYF. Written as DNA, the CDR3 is TGTGCCAGCAGCCAGGATGGAGGGGCCACCACAGATACGCAGTATTTT.

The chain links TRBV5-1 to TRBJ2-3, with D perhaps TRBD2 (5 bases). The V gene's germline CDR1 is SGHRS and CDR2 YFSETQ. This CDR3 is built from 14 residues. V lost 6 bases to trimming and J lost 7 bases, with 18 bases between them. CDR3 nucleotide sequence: TGCGCCAGCACCCTGCTGGGTCCCGGGAATACGCAGTATTTT. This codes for CASTLLGPGNTQYF.

The CDR3 protein is CASNQGRANGYTF. The CDR3 region has the DNA TGTGCCAGTAACCAGGGCCGAGCTAACGGCTACACCTTC. The genes are TRBV28 and TRBJ1-2; weak D call: TRBD1 (5 bases). Between the trimmed V and J ends, which lost 9 bases and 8 bases, there was a span of 19 bases. This CDR3 is 13 amino acids long. From germline, CDR1 is MDHEN and CDR2 SYDVKM.

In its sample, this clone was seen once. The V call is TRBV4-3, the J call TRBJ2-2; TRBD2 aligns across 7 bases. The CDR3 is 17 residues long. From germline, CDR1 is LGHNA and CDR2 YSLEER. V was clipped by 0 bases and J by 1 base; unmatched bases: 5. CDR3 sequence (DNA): TGCGCCAGCAGCCAAGATGTCCGGGGGGTGAACACCGGGGAGCTGTTTTTT. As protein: CASSQDVRGVNTGELFF.

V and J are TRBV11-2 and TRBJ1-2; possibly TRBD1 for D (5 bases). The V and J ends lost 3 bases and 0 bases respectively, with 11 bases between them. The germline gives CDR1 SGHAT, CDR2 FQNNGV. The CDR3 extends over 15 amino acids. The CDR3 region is CASSFQGYSNYGYTF. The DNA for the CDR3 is TGTGCCAGCAGCTTCCAGGGCTATTCTAACTATGGCTACACCTTC.

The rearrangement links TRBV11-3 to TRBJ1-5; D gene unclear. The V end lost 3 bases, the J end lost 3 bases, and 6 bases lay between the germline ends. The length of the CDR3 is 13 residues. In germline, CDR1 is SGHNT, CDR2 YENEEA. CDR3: CASSFRFNQPQHF. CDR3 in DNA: TGTGCCAGCAGCTTCCGGTTCAATCAGCCCCAGCATTTT.

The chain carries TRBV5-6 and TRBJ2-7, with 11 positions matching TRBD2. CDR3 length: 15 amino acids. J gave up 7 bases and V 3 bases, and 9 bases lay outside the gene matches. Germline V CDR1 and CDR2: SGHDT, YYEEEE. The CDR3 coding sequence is TGTGCCAGCAGCTCGGGCAGGACTAGCGGGCTGGAGCAGTACTTC. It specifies CASSSGRTSGLEQYF.

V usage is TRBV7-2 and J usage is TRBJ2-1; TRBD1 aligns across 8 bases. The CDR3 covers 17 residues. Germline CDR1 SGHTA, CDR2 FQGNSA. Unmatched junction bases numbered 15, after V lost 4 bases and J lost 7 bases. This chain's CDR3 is CASSSLPGQASQNEQFF. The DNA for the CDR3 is TGTGCCAGCAGCTCACTCCCGGGACAGGCCTCTCAGAATGAGCAGTTCTTC.

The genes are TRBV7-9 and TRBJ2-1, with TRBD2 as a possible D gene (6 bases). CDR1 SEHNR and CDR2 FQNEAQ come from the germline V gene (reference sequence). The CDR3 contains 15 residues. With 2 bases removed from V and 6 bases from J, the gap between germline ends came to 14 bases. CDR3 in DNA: TGTGCCAGCAGCTTACTCTCGGGACTCCTCAATGAGCAGTTCTTC. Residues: CASSLLSGLLNEQFF.

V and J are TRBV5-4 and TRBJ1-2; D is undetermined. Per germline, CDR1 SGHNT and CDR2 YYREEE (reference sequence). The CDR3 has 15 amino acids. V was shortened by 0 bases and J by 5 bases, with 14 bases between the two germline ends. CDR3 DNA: TGTGCCAGCAGCTTGGTACGGCAGGCCATATATGGCTACACCTTC. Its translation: CASSLVRQAIYGYTF.

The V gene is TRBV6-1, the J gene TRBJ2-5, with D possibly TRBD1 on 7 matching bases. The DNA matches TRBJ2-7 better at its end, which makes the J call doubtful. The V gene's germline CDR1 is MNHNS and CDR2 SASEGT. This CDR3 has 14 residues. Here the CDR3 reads CASRASGGTAEQYF. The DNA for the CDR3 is TGTGCCAGCAGGGCGAGTGGCGGGACAGCCGAGCAGTACTTC.

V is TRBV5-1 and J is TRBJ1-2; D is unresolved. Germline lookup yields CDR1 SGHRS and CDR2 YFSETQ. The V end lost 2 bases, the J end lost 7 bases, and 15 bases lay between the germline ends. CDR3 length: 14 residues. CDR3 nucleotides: TGCGCCAGCAGCTTTAGCCTGGAGGGAGGTGGCTACACCTTC. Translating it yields CASSFSLEGGGYTF.

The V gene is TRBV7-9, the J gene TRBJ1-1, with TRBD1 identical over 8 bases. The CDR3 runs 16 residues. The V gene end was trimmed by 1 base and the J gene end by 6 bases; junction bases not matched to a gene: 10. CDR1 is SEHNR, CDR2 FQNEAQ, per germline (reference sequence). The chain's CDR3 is CASSLGDSGQGAEAFF. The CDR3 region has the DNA TGTGCCAGCAGCTTAGGGGATTCTGGACAGGGCGCTGAAGCTTTCTTT.

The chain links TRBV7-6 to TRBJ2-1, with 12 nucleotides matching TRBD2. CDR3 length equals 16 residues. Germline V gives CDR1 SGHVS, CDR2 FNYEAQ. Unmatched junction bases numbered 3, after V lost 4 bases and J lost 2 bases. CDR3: CASSSWTSGAYNEQFF. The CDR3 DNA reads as TGTGCCAGCAGCTCCTGGACTAGCGGGGCCTACAATGAGCAGTTCTTC.

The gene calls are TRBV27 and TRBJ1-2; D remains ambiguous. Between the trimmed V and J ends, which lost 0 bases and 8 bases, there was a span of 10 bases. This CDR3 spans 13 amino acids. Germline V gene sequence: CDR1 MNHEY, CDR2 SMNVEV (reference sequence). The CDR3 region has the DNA TGTGCCAGCAGTTTATCTGCGGCCGGCGGCTACACCTTC. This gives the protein CASSLSAAGGYTF.

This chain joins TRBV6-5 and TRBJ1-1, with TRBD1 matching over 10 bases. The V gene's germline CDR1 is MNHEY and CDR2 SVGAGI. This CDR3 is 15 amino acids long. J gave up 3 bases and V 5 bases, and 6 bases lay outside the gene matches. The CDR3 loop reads CASSPGTGVYTEAFF. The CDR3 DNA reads TGTGCCAGCAGTCCCGGGACAGGGGTTTACACTGAAGCTTTCTTT.

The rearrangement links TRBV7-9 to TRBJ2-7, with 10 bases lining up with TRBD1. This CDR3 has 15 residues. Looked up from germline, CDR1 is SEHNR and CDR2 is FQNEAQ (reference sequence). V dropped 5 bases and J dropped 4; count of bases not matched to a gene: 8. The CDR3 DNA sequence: TGTGCCAGCAGCGCCTGGGACAGGGGTTTTTACGAGCAGTACTTC. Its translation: CASSAWDRGFYEQYF.

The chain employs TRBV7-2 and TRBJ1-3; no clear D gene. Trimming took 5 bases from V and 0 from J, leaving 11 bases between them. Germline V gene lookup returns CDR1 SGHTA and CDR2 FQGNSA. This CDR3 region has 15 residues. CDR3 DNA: TGTGCCAGCAGCCTACTAGGTATCTCTGGAAACACCATATATTTT. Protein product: CASSLLGISGNTIYF.

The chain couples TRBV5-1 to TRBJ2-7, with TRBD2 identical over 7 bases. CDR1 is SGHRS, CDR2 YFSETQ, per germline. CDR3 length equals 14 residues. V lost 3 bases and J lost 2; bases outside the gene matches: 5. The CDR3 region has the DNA TGCGCCAGCAGCTCCACGGGAGGAGCCTACGAGCAGTACTTC. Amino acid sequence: CASSSTGGAYEQYF.

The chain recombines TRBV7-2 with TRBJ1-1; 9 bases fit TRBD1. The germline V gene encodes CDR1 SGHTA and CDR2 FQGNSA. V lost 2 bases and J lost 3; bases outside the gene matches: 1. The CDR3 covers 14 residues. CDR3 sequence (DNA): TGTGCCAGCAGCTTACGACAGGGGGACACTGAAGCTTTCTTT. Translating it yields CASSLRQGDTEAFF.

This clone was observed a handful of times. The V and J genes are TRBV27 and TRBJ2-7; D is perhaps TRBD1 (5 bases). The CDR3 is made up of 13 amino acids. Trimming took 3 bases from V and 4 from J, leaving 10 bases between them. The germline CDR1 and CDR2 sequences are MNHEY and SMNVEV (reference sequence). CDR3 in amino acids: CASSFRVFYEQYF. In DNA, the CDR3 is TGTGCCAGCAGTTTCAGGGTATTTTACGAGCAGTACTTC.